Listed below are T cell receptor beta chains from one sample, sequenced in a study of blood T cells in healthy people across ages. MiXCR, applied by TCRdb to the 5' RACE reads, yields one record per CDR3 protein. The data contain over 500,000 distinct CDR3 sequences, 45% to 60% of them seen just once; the ten biggest clones take up approximately 15%. The source material was blood. The source of these receptors is a woman of 80 years or more in good health. Both conserved end residues are part of each CDR3. D genes are given only for firm matches. Only part of the rows carry a size: once, few, many, or a class if the clone is expanded.

many	TRBV6-5	TRBD1	TRBJ1-2	TGTGCCAGCTCTAGGACAGGGGTAAAGGATGGCTACACCTTC	CASSRTGVKDGYTF
few	TRBV20-1	.	TRBJ1-2	TGCAGTGCTAGTCCAATGTTCGGGGGGCTTGGCTACACCTTC	CSASPMFGGLGYTF
.	TRBV21-1	.	TRBJ1-1	TGTGCCAGCAGCAAAGCGGAAGACAGTCACTGTGACACTGAAGCTTTCTTT	CASSKAEDSHCDTEAFF
.	TRBV28	.	TRBJ1-2	TGTGCCAGCAGTTTGATGGGGACCTCCTATGGCTACACCTTC	CASSLMGTSYGYTF
many	TRBV12-3/TRBV12-4	.	TRBJ2-3	TGTGCCAGTGGACAGAGAAGCACAGATACGCAGTATTTT	CASGQRSTDTQYF
.	TRBV18	TRBD1	TRBJ1-2	TGTGCCAGCTCACCAGAGACAGGGGTGGATGGCTACACCTTC	CASSPETGVDGYTF
few	TRBV6-1	TRBD2	TRBJ2-3	TGTGCCAGCAGGAACACCTCGACTAGCGGGAGACCAGATACGCAGTATTTT	CASRNTSTSGRPDTQYF
.	TRBV6-5	TRBD2	TRBJ2-3	TGTGCCAGCAGTTTTCTCGGGGGGGCACCAGATACGCAGTATTTT	CASSFLGGAPDTQYF
.	TRBV5-1	TRBD1	TRBJ2-1	TGCGCCAGCAGTCCCAACATCGGGACAGGGGGGACGGTGGATGAGCAGTTCTTC	CASSPNIGTGGTVDEQFF
many	TRBV5-1	.	TRBJ2-1	TGTGCCAGCTCACCGCAAGGCGCGGGTTCATACAATGAGCAGTTCTTC	CASSPQGAGSYNEQFF
.	TRBV4-1	.	TRBJ2-4	TGCGCCAGCAGCCAGGGCACTCGGGACTCCTTTGGGCAAAACATTCAGTACTTC	CASSQGTRDSFGQNIQYF
few	TRBV29-1	TRBD1	TRBJ1-2	TGCAGCGTAATTCTAGGGACAGGGATTGGCTACACCTTC	CSVILGTGIGYTF
few	TRBV7-8	.	TRBJ1-5	TGTGCCAGCAGCTTAGGTCGCACAAACAATCAGCCCCAGCATTTT	CASSLGRTNNQPQHF
.	TRBV27	.	TRBJ2-7	TGTGCCAGCAGCCGACAGCCCGTACAGAGCTCCTACGAGCAGTACTTC	CASSRQPVQSSYEQYF
.	TRBV5-1	TRBD1	TRBJ2-5	TGCGCCAGCAGCTTGGTGGACAGGGGGCGCAGGGTGGATGAGCAGTACTTC	CASSLVDRGRRVDEQYF
.	TRBV27	TRBD2	TRBJ2-3	TGTGCCAGCAGTATAAGGCCACTAGCGGGGGGTCGCACAGATATGCAGTATTTT	CASSIRPLAGGRTDMQYF
.	TRBV29-1	.	TRBJ2-5	TGCAGCGTTTCCATCGGGGTGAGCCAAGAGACCCAGTACTTC	CSVSIGVSQETQYF
few	TRBV28	.	TRBJ1-5	TGTGCCAGCAGTTTGTTAAGGGGACCCCAGCATTTT	CASSLLRGPQHF
.	TRBV29-1	.	TRBJ2-7	TGCAGCGTCGGAACAGGATACGAGCAGTACTTC	CSVGTGYEQYF
.	TRBV27	TRBD2	TRBJ2-6	TGTGCCGGCAGTTTATATCTAGCGGCCTGGGATCCTGGGGCCAACGTCCTGACTTTC	CAGSLYLAAWDPGANVLTF
.	TRBV27	.	TRBJ1-2	TGTGCCAGCAGCCTCGGACGGCCTGCTAACTATGGCTACACCTTC	CASSLGRPANYGYTF
once	TRBV20-1	.	TRBJ1-5	TGCAGTGCTAGAGAATCCGGGGTTGGCAATCAGCCCCAGCATTTT	CSARESGVGNQPQHF
few	TRBV28	TRBD1	TRBJ2-7	TGTGCCAGCAGTGAAGGGGACAGCAAACCCTACGAGCAGTACTTC	CASSEGDSKPYEQYF
.	TRBV10-3	.	TRBJ2-1	TGTGCCATACGGACCTGGAGCTCCTACAATGAGCAGTTCTTC	CAIRTWSSYNEQFF
few	TRBV7-3	.	TRBJ1-1	TGTGCCTGCAGCTTAAGCCCGAACACTGAAGCTTTCTTT	CACSLSPNTEAFF
many	TRBV7-9	TRBD2	TRBJ2-1	TGTGCCAGCAGCTTAGAGATTAGCGGGATCGATGAGCAGTTCTTC	CASSLEISGIDEQFF
.	TRBV24-1	.	TRBJ1-1	TGTGCCACCAGTGACCGTCTAGAGGATAACACTGAAGCTTTCTTT	CATSDRLEDNTEAFF
.	TRBV25-1	.	TRBJ2-1	TGTGCCAGCAGTAGGTCCGGGACTGGGCACGCGGGTGAGCAGTTCTTC	CASSRSGTGHAGEQFF
many	TRBV13	TRBD2	TRBJ2-3	TGTGCCAGCAGCTTACAAGCGGGGGCCAGCACAGATACGCAGTATTTT	CASSLQAGASTDTQYF
.	TRBV28	.	TRBJ2-1	TGTGCCATCAGAAATGGAATTGGTGAGCAGTTCTTC	CAIRNGIGEQFF
.	TRBV12-3/TRBV12-4	.	TRBJ2-1	TGTGCCAGCAGTTTCCGGGACGGGGGCTCCTACAATGAGCAGTTCTTC	CASSFRDGGSYNEQFF
.	TRBV4-1	TRBD1	TRBJ1-2	TGCGCCAGCAGCTCTCCGACAGGGATGGACACCTTC	CASSSPTGMDTF
.	TRBV27	.	TRBJ2-1	TGTGCCAGCAGTCCTAGACCACCCGTTCTCCTCGATAGCTCCTACAATGAGCAGTTCTTC	CASSPRPPVLLDSSYNEQFF
.	TRBV25-1	TRBD2	TRBJ2-4	TGTGCCAGCAGTGAACTGGGACTAGCCGATGTAGACATTCAGTACTTC	CASSELGLADVDIQYF
many	TRBV10-3	TRBD2	TRBJ2-7	TGTGCCATCAGTGAGGCGGGGGGCGAGCAGTACTTC	CAISEAGGEQYF
.	TRBV29-1	.	TRBJ1-1	TGCAGCGCTCGAACCGCCGCAGGGAGGGTTGTCACTGAAGCTTTCTTT	CSARTAAGRVVTEAFF
few	TRBV7-2	.	TRBJ2-3	TGTGCCAGCAGACTTACAGGGAATACGCAGTATTTT	CASRLTGNTQYF
.	TRBV19	.	TRBJ2-1	TGTGCCAGTAGTGGGACCGGGCAGCTTGGTAGGAATGAGCAGTTCTTC	CASSGTGQLGRNEQFF
many	TRBV28	TRBD2	TRBJ2-1	TGTGCCAGCAGTTCTGCTAGCGGGAGGGTCAATGAGCAGTTCTTC	CASSSASGRVNEQFF
many	TRBV12-3/TRBV12-4	.	TRBJ2-1	TGTGCCAGCATAACCAATGCTGGGACGAGGGGTGAGCAGTTCTTC	CASITNAGTRGEQFF
many	TRBV27	.	TRBJ2-3	TGTGCCAGCAGTTCACTAGGAGGGGGCACAGATACGCAGTATTTT	CASSSLGGGTDTQYF
once	TRBV30	.	TRBJ2-7	TGTGCCTGTCGACAGGGAGGGGACGAGCAGTACTTC	CACRQGGDEQYF
.	TRBV12-3/TRBV12-4	.	TRBJ2-7	TGTGCCAGCAGTGCTCATTTTAGCAGCTCCTACGAGCAGTACTTC	CASSAHFSSSYEQYF
.	TRBV12-3/TRBV12-4	TRBD1	TRBJ1-5	TGTGCCAGCAGTTTCCATGGGACAGGTACTAATCAGCCCCAGCATTTT	CASSFHGTGTNQPQHF
many	TRBV24-1	.	TRBJ2-5	TGTGCCACCAGTGATTTTGTTCTAGGCAGTCAAGAGACCCAGTACTTC	CATSDFVLGSQETQYF
many	TRBV9	TRBD1	TRBJ2-6	TGTGCCAGCAGCTCTCACGGGACAGTCTCCTCTGGGGCCAACGTCCTGACTTTC	CASSSHGTVSSGANVLTF
.	TRBV5-1	TRBD2	TRBJ2-7	TGCGCCAGCAGCGGACTAGCGGGAGATATTAGTGAGCAGTACTTC	CASSGLAGDISEQYF
.	TRBV20-1	.	TRBJ2-1	TGCAGTGCTAGAGTATTGGGGGGCCTGATGGGTACTGAGCAGTTCTTC	CSARVLGGLMGTEQFF
many	TRBV5-1	.	TRBJ2-1	TGCGCCAGCAGCTTCCAGCAAAATGAGCAGTTCTTC	CASSFQQNEQFF
.	TRBV7-6	TRBD2	TRBJ2-1	TGTGCCAGCAGCTTATTAGCGGGAGGGCCTTCTAATGAGCAGTTCTTC	CASSLLAGGPSNEQFF
many	TRBV4-1	.	TRBJ1-2	TGCGCCAGCAGCCCGCCAAGAGGGGAGAACTATGGCTACACCTTC	CASSPPRGENYGYTF
.	TRBV9	.	TRBJ1-2	TGTGCCAGCAGCGTAAGAGGAGATGGCTACACCTTC	CASSVRGDGYTF
once	TRBV28	TRBD1	TRBJ2-5	TGTGCCAGCAGTCCCTTTACAGGGGCCCAGACCCAGTACTTC	CASSPFTGAQTQYF